This T cell receptor beta chain stems from a study of blood T cells in healthy people across ages. General study findings and limits: Per million T cells, TCR beta diversity dropped about linearly as age rose. Possibly, changes in expanded clonotypes were confounded because donor CMV status was unknown.

This clonotype was seen only once. Its antigen is unknown. A second PCR, run for roughly 7 to 12 cycles, used a sample-barcoded 5' primer plus a J-beta primer mix. TCRdb fed the 5' RACE reads into MiXCR, producing one record per CDR3 protein. The sample carries hundreds of thousands of distinct CDR3 sequences, roughly 20% recorded once. The CDR3 has 13 residues. V dropped 6 bases and J dropped 4; count of bases not matched to a gene: 6. Germline V gene data show CDR1 as DFQATT and CDR2 as SNEGSKA (reference sequence). Source material: blood. The chain employs TRBV20-1 and TRBJ1-1, with TRBD1 matching 9 bases. The clonotype originates from a man aged 70-80 years in good health. CDR3 loop: CSAFQQGATEAFF. In DNA, the CDR3 is TGCAGTGCCTTTCAACAGGGGGCCACTGAAGCTTTCTTT.